Listed below are T cell receptor beta chains from one sample, sequenced in a study of blood T cell repertoires in COVID-19. Libraries were prepared by immunoSEQ multiplex PCR; TCRdb keeps only in-frame clonotypes and omits some of them. The sample shows around 300,000 clones, roughly 87% of them seen only once. Sequencing was carried out using peripheral blood. All receptors derive from a man between 18 and 35 years old with active or convalescent COVID-19. Each CDR3 is given with its conserved first and last residue.

cdr3_length v_call cdr3_aa
17 TRBV11-2 CASSQTAVGAGTGELFF
14 TRBV28 CASRLAGVLDEQFF
15 TRBV3-1/TRBV3-2 CASSQERGLGDTQYF
13 TRBV7-8 CASSWTRTYGYTF
17 TRBV19 CASSIKGGQGTDNEQFF
15 TRBV6-2/TRBV6-3 CASSYAGTSPDTQYF
15 TRBV5-1 CASSLGDRGTEKLFF
14 TRBV3-1/TRBV3-2 CASSQDRYLAPRYF
13 TRBV6-5 CASSYGGRETQYF
15 TRBV7-9 CASSPQWGMNTEAFF
17 TRBV4-2 CASSQDTGQVSNQPQHF
16 TRBV11-2 CASSFVTVTNTGELFF
14 TRBV5-6 CASSLGGRGDTQYF
14 TRBV5-6 CASSDGQGVHGYTF
14 TRBV9 CASSVGGQNYEQYF
15 TRBV2 CASSEPRGAGLGAFF
16 TRBV11-2 CASSLLWTSVSYEQYF
13 TRBV3-1/TRBV3-2 CASSHQAGTGQFF
18 TRBV6-4 CASSDSKVGTDKKETQYF
17 TRBV5-5 CASSFSQGLSYNSPLHF
15 TRBV5-1 CASSLSGTGHYEQYF
13 TRBV6-5 CASRNGMNTEAFF
15 TRBV7-3 CASSLEGTGHNEQFF
13 TRBV19 CASNGRGRKEAFF
12 TRBV11-2 CASGWQGYEQYF
16 TRBV3-1/TRBV3-2 CASSQGTSLSTDTQYF
14 TRBV7-3 CASSLSPVNTEAFF
18 TRBV9 CASSEHQPGHGTNSPLHF
16 TRBV2 CASSDFRGSSGNTIYF
13 TRBV28 CASSVGGPWEQYF
17 TRBV2 CASSEYWGEIKQETQYF
16 TRBV7-8 CASSLGARTGSSEQFF
14 TRBV9 CASSPDRVDNEQFF
17 TRBV3-1/TRBV3-2 CASSQVARGGNNSPLHF
17 TRBV9 CASSVGTATSGAYEQYF
15 TRBV24-1 CATSDFVRAQETQYF
15 TRBV28 CASAGLAGGYNEQFF
17 TRBV27 CASRKGYGTPLADEQYF
15 TRBV5-4 CASSHASGASYEQYF
13 TRBV29-1 CSVTGREDTEAFF
19 TRBV11-2 CASSLDQRLAGLSTDTQYF
14 TRBV6-4 CASSEGQGADTQYF
16 TRBV28 CASTAGGGVSYNEQFF
14 TRBV27 CAIRAGPYQETQYF
20 TRBV19 CASRENGREASHSSYNEQFF
12 TRBV29-1 CSVVQRTDTQYF
15 TRBV7-8 CASSARGTTAETQYF
13 TRBV21-1 CASSKAYDQPQHF
15 TRBV27 CASSPGGALTDTQYF
13 TRBV11-2 CASSLGGHYGYTF
14 TRBV27 CASNSGSSAGELFF
15 TRBV19 CASSRLAGANNEQFF
15 TRBV6-5 CASSSPGQGSYEQYF
16 TRBV24-1 CATSDLRETNTGELFF
14 TRBV4-2 CASSRGTSGGELFF
14 TRBV20-1 CSASRGASSYEQYF
14 TRBV25-1 CASSDPTTYNEQFF